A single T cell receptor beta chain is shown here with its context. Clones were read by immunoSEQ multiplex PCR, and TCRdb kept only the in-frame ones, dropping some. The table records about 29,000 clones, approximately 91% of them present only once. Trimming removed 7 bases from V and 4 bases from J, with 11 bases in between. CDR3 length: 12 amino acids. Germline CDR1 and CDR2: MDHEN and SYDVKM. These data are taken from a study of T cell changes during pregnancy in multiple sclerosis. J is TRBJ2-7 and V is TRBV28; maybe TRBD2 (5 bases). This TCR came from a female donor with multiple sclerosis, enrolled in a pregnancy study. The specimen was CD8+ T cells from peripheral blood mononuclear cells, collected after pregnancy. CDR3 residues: CASNSGGYEQYF. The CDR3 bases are TGTGCCAGCAATTCCGGCGGGTACGAGCAGTACTTC.